The 17 T cell receptor beta chains listed next were all sequenced from one sample in a study of molecular identifiers for immune sequencing clone quantification. TCRdb processed the PCR reads anew with MiXCR; each CDR3 protein has one entry. The sample comprises approximately 590,000 distinct CDR3 sequences, about 25% of which are singletons, and around 0.78% rests with the top ten. Sequenced sample: naive CD8+ T cells from blood, with Jurkat cell RNA spiked in. As to subset: FACS-sorted CD8+CD4-CCR7+CD45RA+ naive T cells. These receptors were taken from a human donor in good health. Some libraries in this study had Jurkat cell RNA spiked in.

This clonotype was detected only a few times. The chain recombines TRBV27 with TRBJ1-2; D possibly corresponds to TRBD1 (5 bases). Per the germline V gene, CDR1 is MNHEY and CDR2 is SMNVEV (reference sequence). This CDR3 is built from 12 residues. The ends were cut back, 2 bases at V and 8 bases at J, with 9 bases in the middle. This chain's CDR3 is CASSLDRAGYTF. The DNA for the CDR3 is TGTGCCAGCAGTTTAGACAGAGCGGGCTACACCTTC.

This chain uses TRBV12-3 or TRBV12-4 with TRBJ2-4; 8 bases line up with TRBD1. CDR3 length equals 15 residues. The V gene end was trimmed by 6 bases and the J gene end by 4 bases; junction bases not matched to a gene: 8. CDR3 DNA sequence: TGTGCCAGCAGCACCCTGGACAGGGAGAAAAACATTCAGTACTTC. Protein product: CASSTLDREKNIQYF.

The sample holds many counts of this clonotype. The genes are TRBV6-6 and TRBJ2-2; no reliable D call. CDR3 length: 12 residues. V was clipped by 2 bases and J by 8 bases, with 6 bases between them. Germline values: CDR1 MNHNY, CDR2 SVGAGI (reference sequence). The CDR3: CASSYTRGELFF. CDR3 sequence (DNA): TGTGCCAGCAGTTACACGAGGGGGGAGCTGTTTTTT.

V gene TRBV7-9 combines with J gene TRBJ2-5; D unresolved. Per germline, CDR1 SEHNR and CDR2 FQNEAQ (reference sequence). V was trimmed by 0 bases and J by 1 base, leaving 6 bases between them. The CDR3 covers 14 residues. CDR3 sequence: CASSLANFQETQYF. The CDR3 nucleotides are TGTGCCAGCAGCTTAGCGAACTTCCAAGAGACCCAGTACTTC.

This clonotype occurred many times. The chain recombines TRBV7-6 with TRBJ2-7, with 14 bases fitting TRBD2. Trimming took 1 base from V and 5 from J; bases not matched to a gene: 10. Germline values: CDR1 SGHVS, CDR2 FNYEAQ. This CDR3 contains 18 residues. The CDR3 nucleotides read TGTGCCAGCAGCTTAGTCCGGACTAGCGGGGGGATAGTCCACGAGCAGTACTTC. Protein: CASSLVRTSGGIVHEQYF.

This chain links TRBV10-3 with TRBJ2-2; D gene unclear. The germline CDR1 and CDR2 sequences are ENHRY and SYGVKD. The CDR3 is 13 amino acids. Between the trimmed V and J ends, which lost 6 bases and 7 bases, there was a span of 12 bases. As DNA, the CDR3 is TGTGCCATCAGATTCAACCTAGGCGGGGAGCTGTTTTTT. Translated, it gives CAIRFNLGGELFF.

This clonotype was recorded at least ten times. The CDR3 here is CASSPDRPTEAFF. The CDR3 DNA follows: TGCGCCAGCAGCCCCGACAGGCCCACTGAAGCTTTCTTT. V usage is TRBV5-1 and J usage is TRBJ1-1; D is possibly TRBD1 (6 bases). With 4 bases removed from V and 4 bases from J, the gap between germline ends came to 11 bases. Germline V gene lookup returns CDR1 SGHRS and CDR2 YFSETQ. This CDR3 has 13 residues. Full variable domain (remainder filled in from reference TRBV5-1 and TRBJ1-1): KAGVTQTPRYLIKTRGQQVTLSCSPISGHRSVSWYQQTPGQGLQFLFEYFSETQRNKGNFPGRFSGRQFSNSRSEMNVSTLELGDSALYLCASSPDRPTEAFFGQGTRLTVV.

To note about this clonotype: A read error may be the cause here, since a much bigger clone is one base away. The gene calls are TRBV5-1 and TRBJ2-7; D remains unclear. From germline, CDR1 is SGHRS and CDR2 YFSETQ. V was trimmed by 2 bases and J by 6 bases, leaving 18 bases between them. This CDR3 contains 15 residues. CDR3 DNA sequence: TGCGCCAGCAGCTTTTTCGGCGTGGCTTTTATCGAGCAGTACTTC. Translated, it gives CASSFFGVAFIEQYF.

This clonotype was detected only once. One junction end disagrees with the germline gene, perhaps due to a read error. The chain couples TRBV7-2 to TRBJ2-7; maybe TRBD2 (5 bases). This CDR3 contains 13 residues. Looked up from germline, CDR1 is SGHTA and CDR2 is FQGNSA. The CDR3 coding sequence is TGTGCCAGCAGCGCCGGCCGCGGGTACGCGCAGTACTTC. As protein: CASSAGRGYAQYF.

Ten or more counts support this clonotype. The chain uses TRBV24-1 and TRBJ2-3; D is perhaps TRBD1 or TRBD2 (5 bases each). From germline, CDR1 is KGHDR and CDR2 SFDVKD. The CDR3 is 15 residues long. V lost 3 bases to trimming and J lost 1 base, with 10 bases between them. In DNA, the CDR3 is TGTGCCACCAGTGATGGGGGTCTGCGCACAGATACGCAGTATTTT. The encoded protein is CATSDGGLRTDTQYF.

Concerning this clonotype itself: The junction and the germline gene differ at one end; a read error may be behind it. The chain carries TRBV12-3 or TRBV12-4 and TRBJ2-5; 12 bases are shared with TRBD1. This CDR3 is built from 16 residues. CDR3 nucleotides: TGTGCCAGCAGCCCCTCAGGGACAGGGGGCGAAGAGCCCCAGTACTTC. This encodes CASSPSGTGGEEPQYF.

A remark on this clonotype: One base away lies a much larger clone, so this may be a sequencing read error. This sequence joins TRBV6-5 and TRBJ2-1; a possible D gene is TRBD1 (5 bases). Germline V gene sequence: CDR1 MNHEY, CDR2 SVGAGI. CDR3 size: 14 residues. CDR3 amino acids: CASSYGSGYNEEFF. CDR3 nucleotides: TGTGCCAGCAGTTACGGGTCAGGGTACAATGAGGAGTTCTTC.

The sample holds a few counts of this clonotype. The V call is TRBV19, the J call TRBJ2-7; 7 bases align to TRBD1. The V and J ends lost 6 bases and 3 bases, in that order; junction bases with no gene match: 8. CDR3 length: 14 amino acids. CDR1 and CDR2 from the germline V gene are LNHDA and SQIVND (reference sequence). CDR3 region: CASRPRGIVYEQYF. The CDR3 DNA is TGTGCCAGTAGACCCAGGGGGATCGTCTACGAGCAGTACTTC.

This clonotype was recorded many times. The V gene is TRBV7-9, the J gene TRBJ2-7; 10 positions agree with TRBD1. Germline loops: CDR1 SEHNR, CDR2 FQNEAQ (reference sequence). The CDR3 has 15 amino acids. After removal of 4 bases from V and 7 bases from J, the junction contained 10 bases not matched to a gene. For the CDR3, the DNA is TGTGCCAGCAGCTCCCCGGGACAGGGGAGATGGGAGCAGTACTTC. Translating gives CASSSPGQGRWEQYF.

The J gene is TRBJ2-3, the V gene TRBV28, with 11 positions matching TRBD2. Germline CDR1 MDHEN, CDR2 SYDVKM. J lost 1 base, V lost 6 bases, and 6 bases had no gene match. This CDR3 is built from 16 residues. The CDR3: CASSATSGSRTDTQYF. CDR3 bases: TGTGCCAGCAGCGCAACTAGCGGGAGCCGCACAGATACGCAGTATTTT.

The sample holds many counts of this clonotype. The CDR3 spells CASSKRGREQYF. The CDR3, as DNA: TGTGCCAGCAGCAAACGGGGGCGAGAGCAGTACTTC. This chain links TRBV21-1 with TRBJ2-7; whether TRBD1, the table's D call, matches the DNA was not checked. TRBV21-1 is shown as a pseudogene. This CDR3 region has 12 residues.

Concerning this clonotype itself: The missing conserved phenylalanine or tryptophan at the end of this CDR3 makes a read error likely. J is TRBJ1-2 and V is TRBV24-1; perhaps TRBD1 as D (5 bases). This CDR3 is built from 13 residues. CDR1 and CDR2 from the germline V gene are KGHDR and SFDVKD. Trimming removed 1 base from V and 8 bases from J, with 10 bases in between. Written as DNA, the CDR3 is TGTGCCACCAGTGATTTTGGGGCCACCGGCTACACCTTA. Its protein product is CATSDFGATGYTL.